The rows below give T cell receptor beta chains drawn from one sample of a study of blood T cell dynamics during melanoma immunotherapy. The assay was immunoSEQ multiplex PCR, and TCRdb's table has in-frame clones only and misses some. This table has about 12,000 clones, approximately 88% appearing once. The material sequenced was blood, taken from a patient treated with checkpoint blockade. The origin of the receptors is a human donor with melanoma. Both conserved end residues are part of each CDR3. The order of the fields is clone size, V gene, J gene, D gene, CDR3 protein, CDR3 DNA. D genes are given only for firm matches. The size field is filled for only some rows; it gives once, few, many or a size class.

clone size: .; V gene: TRBV27; J gene: TRBJ1-6; D gene: .; CDR3 protein: CASSAPHNSPLHF; CDR3 DNA: TGTGCCAGCAGTGCTCCCCATAATTCACCCCTCCACTTT
clone size: .; V gene: TRBV9; J gene: TRBJ1-2; D gene: .; CDR3 protein: CASSVDGGYGYTF; CDR3 DNA: TGTGCCAGCAGCGTAGATGGGGGCTATGGCTACACCTTC
clone size: .; V gene: TRBV29-1; J gene: TRBJ2-7; D gene: TRBD1; CDR3 protein: CSVLGTGAHEQYF; CDR3 DNA: TGCAGCGTGCTAGGAACAGGGGCCCACGAGCAGTACTTC
clone size: .; V gene: TRBV7-2; J gene: TRBJ1-2; D gene: .; CDR3 protein: CASSSQVAGASGYTF; CDR3 DNA: TGTGCCAGCAGCTCCCAGGTGGCAGGGGCCTCTGGCTACACCTTC
clone size: .; V gene: TRBV4-1; J gene: TRBJ2-5; D gene: TRBD2; CDR3 protein: CASSYLPTSGRETQYF; CDR3 DNA: TGCGCCAGCAGCTACCTACCGACTAGCGGGAGGGAGACCCAGTACTTC
clone size: once; V gene: TRBV6-6; J gene: TRBJ2-1; D gene: TRBD2; CDR3 protein: CASSCLAGGANEQFF; CDR3 DNA: TGTGCCAGCAGTTGCCTAGCGGGGGGAGCGAATGAGCAGTTCTTC
clone size: .; V gene: TRBV30; J gene: TRBJ1-2; D gene: .; CDR3 protein: CAWSVRTQGGYTF; CDR3 DNA: TGTGCCTGGAGTGTTCGGACCCAAGGTGGCTACACCTTC
clone size: .; V gene: TRBV6-1; J gene: TRBJ2-7; D gene: .; CDR3 protein: CASSGKTSVGHYEQYF; CDR3 DNA: TGTGCCAGCAGTGGAAAGACTAGTGTGGGGCACTACGAGCAGTACTTC
clone size: .; V gene: TRBV6-4; J gene: TRBJ1-2; D gene: .; CDR3 protein: CASSSGLNYGYTF; CDR3 DNA: TGTGCCAGCAGTTCGGGCCTTAACTATGGCTACACCTTC
clone size: .; V gene: TRBV7-7; J gene: TRBJ1-1; D gene: .; CDR3 protein: CASAVDPGAEAFF; CDR3 DNA: TGTGCCAGCGCTGTAGATCCCGGGGCTGAAGCTTTCTTT
clone size: .; V gene: TRBV18; J gene: TRBJ2-5; D gene: .; CDR3 protein: CASSPPSRVRETQYF; CDR3 DNA: TGTGCCAGCTCACCACCCTCCAGGGTTCGGGAGACCCAGTACTTC
clone size: .; V gene: TRBV6-1; J gene: TRBJ2-1; D gene: TRBD2; CDR3 protein: CASSEALRRLAGGRPYNEQFF; CDR3 DNA: TGTGCCAGCAGTGAAGCGCTTCGGCGACTAGCGGGGGGGCGACCCTACAATGAGCAGTTCTTC
clone size: .; V gene: TRBV18; J gene: TRBJ2-7; D gene: .; CDR3 protein: CASSPRGVGGSYEQYF; CDR3 DNA: TGTGCCAGCTCACCCCGCGGGGTGGGGGGCAGCTACGAGCAGTACTTC
clone size: .; V gene: TRBV5-5; J gene: TRBJ2-7; D gene: TRBD1; CDR3 protein: CASSRRLDRSTYEQYF; CDR3 DNA: TGTGCCAGCAGTCGAAGGCTGGACAGGTCTACCTACGAGCAGTACTTC
clone size: once; V gene: TRBV7-7; J gene: TRBJ2-2; D gene: .; CDR3 protein: CASSPEGVGELFF; CDR3 DNA: TGTGCCAGCAGCCCTGAGGGAGTCGGGGAGCTGTTTTTT
clone size: .; V gene: TRBV10-1; J gene: TRBJ2-1; D gene: .; CDR3 protein: CASSEIGGYEQFF; CDR3 DNA: TGCGCCAGCAGTGAGATAGGGGGGTATGAGCAGTTCTTC
clone size: .; V gene: TRBV6-5; J gene: TRBJ2-7; D gene: TRBD1; CDR3 protein: CASTNRGMTYEQYF; CDR3 DNA: TGTGCCAGTACGAACAGGGGGATGACCTACGAGCAGTACTTC
clone size: .; V gene: TRBV5-1; J gene: TRBJ2-5; D gene: .; CDR3 protein: CASSLEGLGETQYF; CDR3 DNA: TGCGCCAGCAGCTTGGAGGGATTAGGGGAGACCCAGTACTTC